Shown below are 31 T cell receptor beta chains from a single sample sequenced in a study of regulatory T cells in long-lasting Graves disease. To make TCR beta libraries, researchers used iRepertoire HTBI primers and Arm-PCR of CDR3 regions. TCRdb recomputed calls from the multiplex PCR reads with MiXCR, one row per CDR3 protein. The sample includes 300,000 to 400,000 distinct CDR3 sequences, 15% to 20% seen only once; the top ten take less than 30%. The sample's time point: persistent/refractory GD, antithyroid drugs over 5 years with positive TRAb. Researchers made the TCR library from RNA that was extracted from PBMCs. Sequences were derived from peripheral blood mononuclear cells (PBMCs), sampled when the disease was refractory, from a patient treated with antithyroid drugs. The receptors here all came from a female donor with Graves disease.

The V call is TRBV9, the J call TRBJ2-5, with D unclear. The CDR3 length is 13 residues. The V end was cut by 0 bases, the J end by 5 bases, with 8 bases between. Germline values: CDR1 SGDLS, CDR2 YYNGEE. The CDR3 is CASSVDPRETQYF. The CDR3 bases are TGTGCCAGCAGCGTAGACCCACGGGAGACCCAGTACTTC.

This clonotype was observed a handful of times. V gene TRBV5-1 combines with J gene TRBJ1-2; D is unclear. The CDR3 totals 15 residues. In germline, CDR1 is SGHRS, CDR2 YFSETQ. The V and J ends lost 4 bases and 2 bases respectively, with 15 bases between them. CDR3 bases: TGCGCCAGCAGCCCCTGGTCCGCGGGGAACTATGGCTACACCTTC. Protein: CASSPWSAGNYGYTF.

This clonotype was seen many times. The chain employs TRBV7-2 and TRBJ1-2; the match to TRBD1 covers 7 bases. The J segment lost 7 bases and the V segment lost 5 bases, leaving 13 bases of the junction unmatched. Germline loops: CDR1 SGHTA, CDR2 FQGNSA. The CDR3 runs to 15 residues. For the CDR3, the DNA is TGTGCCAGCAGCACCACCCGGGACAGTCCGAGTGGCTACACCTTC. This gives the protein CASSTTRDSPSGYTF.

In its sample, this clonotype was seen once. This chain joins TRBV7-9 and TRBJ1-4; the D is unclear. This CDR3 contains 13 residues. Per the germline V gene, CDR1 is SEHNR and CDR2 is FQNEAQ (reference sequence). V lost 2 bases and J lost 7, with 8 bases in between. The CDR3 loop reads CASSLWGREKLFF. The CDR3 DNA follows: TGTGCCAGCAGCTTATGGGGTCGTGAAAAACTGTTTTTT.

This clonotype was detected ten times or more. The genes are TRBV28 and TRBJ1-1; TRBD1 agrees at 9 bases. The CDR3 is made up of 15 amino acids. V was clipped by 3 bases and J by 3 bases; unmatched bases: 5. The germline CDR1 and CDR2 sequences are MDHEN and SYDVKM. The CDR3 loop reads CASSFAGQGYTEAFF. The CDR3 bases are TGTGCCAGCAGTTTCGCGGGACAGGGTTACACTGAAGCTTTCTTT.

This clonotype was seen at least ten times. Here the CDR3 reads CASSLIARQNPLGETQYF. CDR3 in DNA: TGTGCCAGCAGTTTAATCGCCAGACAGAACCCCCTCGGGGAGACCCAGTACTTC. The rearrangement joins TRBV28 to TRBJ2-5, with D possibly being TRBD1 (5 bases). CDR3 length: 18 amino acids. Germline CDR1 and CDR2: MDHEN and SYDVKM. V lost 2 bases and J 5 bases, leaving 24 bases between the germline ends.

This clonotype has ten or more counts. CDR3 coding DNA: TGTGCCAGCAGCTTAGACCTAGGCCTTGGCTACACCTTC. This sequence encodes CASSLDLGLGYTF. The chain has TRBV7-8 and TRBJ1-2; D remains unclear. The V end lost 1 base, the J end lost 7 bases, and 10 bases lay between the germline ends. The CDR3 runs to 13 residues. Germline lookup yields CDR1 SGHVS and CDR2 FQNEAQ.

This clonotype was counted at least ten times. The chain uses TRBV28 and TRBJ1-5; D uncertain. The germline CDR1 and CDR2 sequences are MDHEN and SYDVKM. There are 12 residues in the CDR3. The V gene lost 5 bases and the J gene lost 5 bases, with 7 bases spanning the gap. CDR3 amino acids: CASSPLYQPQHF. CDR3 nucleotide sequence: TGTGCCAGCAGTCCCTTGTATCAGCCCCAGCATTTT.

There are a few counts of this clonotype. V and J are TRBV7-2 and TRBJ2-5, with 11 bases that match TRBD2. Trimming at V came to 3 bases and at J to 5 bases, leaving 5 bases not matched to a gene. Germline CDR1 SGHTA, CDR2 FQGNSA. The CDR3 is made up of 15 amino acids. CDR3 coding DNA: TGTGCCAGCAGCTTTCCTAGCGGGGGGACTGAGACCCAGTACTTC. Translation gives CASSFPSGGTETQYF.

This clonotype was recorded many times. The CDR3 here is CASSFGGVGTEAFF. CDR3 coding DNA: TGTGCCAGCAGTTTCGGGGGAGTGGGCACTGAAGCTTTCTTT. V and J are TRBV28 and TRBJ1-1; possibly TRBD1 for D (5 bases). The ends were cut back, 3 bases at V and 4 bases at J, with 12 bases in the middle. The CDR3 length is 14 residues. Per the germline V gene, CDR1 is MDHEN and CDR2 is SYDVKM.

CDR3 protein: CAWSVPPNTGELFF. CDR3 in DNA: TGTGCCTGGAGTGTTCCCCCGAACACCGGGGAGCTGTTTTTT. The J gene is TRBJ2-2, the V gene TRBV30; D gene unclear. Trimming took off 0 bases at V and 0 bases at J, with 5 bases between the two ends. The CDR3 runs to 14 residues. Germline V gives CDR1 GTSNPN, CDR2 SVGIG (reference sequence).

The CDR3 DNA reads as TGTGCCAGCAGCTTTAGGTTTGATGATGAGCAGTTCTTC. Translation: CASSFRFDDEQFF. This chain joins TRBV7-2 and TRBJ2-1; D is unresolved. CDR1 and CDR2 from the germline V gene are SGHTA and FQGNSA. Trimming took off 3 bases at V and 8 bases at J, with 11 bases between the two ends. This CDR3 has 13 residues.

This clonotype was observed a few times. The chain has TRBV9 and TRBJ2-1; the match to TRBD2 covers 8 bases. The CDR3 spans 15 residues. The germline V gene encodes CDR1 SGDLS and CDR2 YYNGEE. Germline trimming cut 1 base from V and 5 bases from J; bases unmatched to any gene: 5. The DNA for the CDR3 is TGTGCCAGCAGCGTATTTAGCGGGACGAACAATGAGCAGTTCTTC. Its protein product is CASSVFSGTNNEQFF. Variable domain in full (rest from reference TRBV9 and TRBJ2-1): DSGVTQTPKHLITATGQRVTLRCSPRSGDLSVYWYQQSLDQGLQFLIQYYNGEERAKGNILERFSAQQFPDLHSELNLSSLELGDSALYFCASSVFSGTNNEQFFGPGTRLTVL.

This clonotype was detected a few times. The chain has TRBV7-9 and TRBJ2-5; D not resolved. Trimming took off 5 bases at V and 3 bases at J, with 16 bases between the two ends. Germline CDR1 reads SEHNR; CDR2 reads FQNEAQ (reference sequence). The CDR3 length is 15 residues. CDR3: CASSRREPWKETQYF. The CDR3 DNA sequence: TGTGCCAGCAGCCGCAGAGAGCCATGGAAAGAGACCCAGTACTTC.

This clonotype was observed at least ten times. The CDR3 region has the DNA TGTGCCAGCAGCTTAGGATGGGGGGGGGCTATCGAGCAGTACTTC. Protein sequence: CASSLGWGGAIEQYF. This chain links TRBV11-2 with TRBJ2-7; perhaps TRBD2 as D (7 bases). CDR1 is SGHAT and CDR2 is FQNNGV in the germline V gene. The length of the CDR3 is 15 residues. V lost 1 base, J lost 6 bases, and 16 bases lay in between. The whole variable domain, remainder taken from reference TRBV11-2 and TRBJ2-7, is EAGVAQSPRYKIIEKRQSVAFWCNPISGHATLYWYQQILGQGPKLLIQFQNNGVVDDSQLPKDRFSAERLKGVDSTLKIQPAKLEDSAVYLCASSLGWGGAIEQYFGPGTRLTVT.

The chain uses TRBV11-3 and TRBJ2-3; D tentatively reads TRBD1 or TRBD2 (5 bases each). The CDR3 totals 16 residues. The V gene's germline CDR1 is SGHNT and CDR2 YENEEA. The V gene lost 5 bases and the J gene lost 0 bases, with 15 bases spanning the gap. The CDR3: CASSPWDGESTDTQYF. Here the CDR3 DNA reads TGTGCCAGCAGCCCCTGGGACGGAGAAAGCACAGATACGCAGTATTTT.

The V call is TRBV7-9, the J call TRBJ1-5; D gene unclear. Germline V gives CDR1 SEHNR, CDR2 FQNEAQ (reference sequence). The CDR3 has 13 residues. V was clipped by 5 bases and J by 3 bases, with 8 bases between them. The CDR3 region is CASSPDTNQPQHF. The CDR3 DNA follows: TGTGCCAGCAGCCCTGACACCAATCAGCCCCAGCATTTT.

This clonotype turned up a few times. The gene calls are TRBV7-2 and TRBJ2-2; 8 bases line up with TRBD1. Germline CDR1 SGHTA, CDR2 FQGNSA. This CDR3 is 15 amino acids long. With 0 bases clipped from V and 7 bases from J, the junction kept 4 bases outside the gene matches. The CDR3 sequence is CASSLAQGAIGELFF. In DNA, the CDR3 is TGTGCCAGCAGCTTAGCTCAGGGGGCGATCGGGGAGCTGTTTTTT.

This clonotype was seen many times. This chain links TRBV6-9 with TRBJ1-2; the match to TRBD1 covers 7 bases. Trimming removed 3 bases from V and 3 bases from J; junction bases left unmatched: 4. CDR1 and CDR2 (germline): MNHGY, SVAAGI. This CDR3 spans 14 amino acids. Written as DNA, the CDR3 is TGTGCCAGCAGTTACGACGGGACAGACTATGGCTACACCTTC. It yields the protein CASSYDGTDYGYTF.

This chain links TRBV6-2 or TRBV6-3 with TRBJ1-1, with D possibly TRBD1 on 6 matching bases. The CDR3 loop spans 14 amino acids. Germline V gives CDR1 MNHEY, CDR2 SVGEGT. Trimming took off 5 bases at V and 6 bases at J, with 16 bases between the two ends. Here the CDR3 reads CASSGTWGGSEAFF. The CDR3 nucleotides read TGTGCCAGCAGTGGGACTTGGGGGGGCTCTGAAGCTTTCTTT.

This clonotype was counted ten times or more. The rearrangement uses TRBV12-3 or TRBV12-4 and TRBJ1-2; D remains ambiguous. Trimming cost V 6 bases and J 0 bases, with 14 bases left between them. The CDR3 has 15 residues. DNA for the CDR3: TGTGCCAGCAGGACTCGGAGGGCCCCTAACTATGGCTACACCTTC. Its protein is CASRTRRAPNYGYTF.

The rearrangement joins TRBV2 to TRBJ2-4; D unclear. V dropped 6 bases and J dropped 0 bases, with 12 bases sitting between them. The CDR3 runs to 15 residues. Germline values: CDR1 SNHLY, CDR2 FYNNEI. CDR3 DNA: TGTGCCAGCAGGGGGTACAGATTAGCCAAAAACATTCAGTACTTC. Its protein product is CASRGYRLAKNIQYF.

J is TRBJ1-1 and V is TRBV11-2; 8 bases are shared with TRBD1. V lost 6 bases to trimming and J lost 5 bases; unmatched junction nucleotides: 14. Germline V gene lookup returns CDR1 SGHAT and CDR2 FQNNGV. CDR3 length: 16 amino acids. The CDR3 protein is CASSARPGTGATEAFF. The CDR3 coding sequence is TGTGCCAGCAGTGCTCGCCCCGGGACAGGTGCAACTGAAGCTTTCTTT.

This clonotype was found many times. V gene TRBV11-2 combines with J gene TRBJ2-7, with TRBD2 matching 13 bases. Losses at the gene ends were 5 bases for V and 5 bases for J; bases not matched to a gene: 6. This CDR3 spans 15 amino acids. Germline V gene sequence: CDR1 SGHAT, CDR2 FQNNGV. In DNA form, the CDR3 reads TGTGCCAGCAGCCTAGCAGGGACTAGCGGGGACGAGCAGTACTTC. As protein: CASSLAGTSGDEQYF.

This clonotype occurred many times. The gene calls are TRBV19 and TRBJ1-2, with a possible D match to TRBD1 (6 bases). Germline V CDR1 and CDR2: LNHDA, SQIVND (reference sequence). The CDR3 extends over 16 amino acids. V was clipped by 3 bases and J by 5 bases, with 19 bases between them. CDR3 bases: TGTGCCAGTAGTATGGGGGGGGGGGGCGCAGAGTATGGCTACACCTTC. This translates into CASSMGGGGAEYGYTF. The variable domain in full, completed from reference TRBV19 and TRBJ1-2, reads DGGITQSPKYLFRKEGQNVTLSCEQNLNHDAMYWYRQDPGQGLRLIYYSQIVNDFQKGDIAEGYSVSREKKESFPLTVTSAQKNPTAFYLCASSMGGGGAEYGYTFGSGTRLTVV.

Many counts were recorded for this clonotype. This chain joins TRBV11-2 and TRBJ2-7; D is possibly TRBD1 (6 bases). CDR3 size: 16 residues. V gave up 4 bases and J gave up 3 bases, with 19 bases separating them. Germline CDR1 is SGHAT and CDR2 is FQNNGV. CDR3 region: CASSSLVGDIDYEQYF. CDR3 DNA: TGTGCCAGCAGCTCCCTCGTGGGGGACATCGACTACGAGCAGTACTTC. Complete variable domain (other parts from reference TRBV11-2 and TRBJ2-7): EAGVAQSPRYKIIEKRQSVAFWCNPISGHATLYWYQQILGQGPKLLIQFQNNGVVDDSQLPKDRFSAERLKGVDSTLKIQPAKLEDSAVYLCASSSLVGDIDYEQYFGPGTRLTVT.

This chain links TRBV29-1 with TRBJ2-1; 11 nucleotides line up with TRBD2. The J segment lost 7 bases and the V segment lost 7 bases, leaving 9 bases of the junction unmatched. Germline V lookup: CDR1 SQVTM, CDR2 ANQGSEA. CDR3 length: 14 residues. DNA of the CDR3: TGCAGCGCTACGACTAGCGGGAAAGGGAATGAGCAGTTCTTC. Amino acid sequence: CSATTSGKGNEQFF.

There are many counts of this clonotype. This sequence joins TRBV11-3 and TRBJ2-5, with D maybe TRBD2 (6 bases). There are 16 residues in the CDR3. Trimming stripped 5 bases from V and 1 base from J, with 17 bases between. Germline V gene data show CDR1 as SGHNT and CDR2 as YENEEA. The CDR3 nucleotides are TGTGCCAGCAGCGCCACTTTTAGGGACTCCCAAGAGACCCAGTACTTC. The encoded protein is CASSATFRDSQETQYF.

V usage is TRBV18 and J usage is TRBJ1-5; a weak D match, TRBD1 (5 bases). V was shortened by 3 bases and J by 3 bases, with 15 bases between the two germline ends. Looked up from germline, CDR1 is KGHSH and CDR2 is LQKENI. The CDR3 totals 16 residues. CDR3 sequence reads: CASSPGRDAYNQPQHF. The CDR3 DNA sequence: TGTGCCAGCTCACCGGGGCGGGACGCCTACAATCAGCCCCAGCATTTT.

This clonotype turned up a few times. The chain combines TRBV7-2 with TRBJ1-1, with a possible D match to TRBD1 (5 bases). Per the germline V gene, CDR1 is SGHTA and CDR2 is FQGNSA. Trimming cost V 3 bases and J 10 bases, with 24 bases left between them. There are 16 residues in the CDR3. The CDR3 region has the DNA TGTGCCAGCAGCTTTCAGGGACCGGGACTGCAAAAGGTAGCTTTCTTT. It is translated as CASSFQGPGLQKVAFF.

Note on this clonotype: A much larger clone differs by one base, so this may be a read error. This chain connects TRBV11-2 to TRBJ2-7, with TRBD2 matching 13 bases. Germline V gene sequence: CDR1 SGHAT, CDR2 FQNNGV. The CDR3 is 15 amino acids. Trimming at V came to 5 bases and at J to 5 bases, leaving 6 bases not matched to a gene. CDR3 sequence: CASSLTGTSGDEQYF. The CDR3 DNA reads TGTGCCAGCAGCCTAACAGGGACTAGCGGGGACGAGCAGTACTTC.